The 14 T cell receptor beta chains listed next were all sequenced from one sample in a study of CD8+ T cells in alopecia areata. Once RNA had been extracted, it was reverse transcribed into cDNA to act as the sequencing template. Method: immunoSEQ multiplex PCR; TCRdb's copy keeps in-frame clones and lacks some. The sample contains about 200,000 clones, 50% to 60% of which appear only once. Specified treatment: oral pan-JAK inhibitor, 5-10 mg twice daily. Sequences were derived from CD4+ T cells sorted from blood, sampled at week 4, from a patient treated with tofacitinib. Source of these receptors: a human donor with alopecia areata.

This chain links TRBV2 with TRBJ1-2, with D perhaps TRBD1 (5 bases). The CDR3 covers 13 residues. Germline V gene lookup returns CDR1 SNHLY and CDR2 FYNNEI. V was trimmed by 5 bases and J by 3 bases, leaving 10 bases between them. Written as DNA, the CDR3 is TGTGCCAGCAGTTTCCCCAGGGACTATGGCTACACCTTC. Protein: CASSFPRDYGYTF.

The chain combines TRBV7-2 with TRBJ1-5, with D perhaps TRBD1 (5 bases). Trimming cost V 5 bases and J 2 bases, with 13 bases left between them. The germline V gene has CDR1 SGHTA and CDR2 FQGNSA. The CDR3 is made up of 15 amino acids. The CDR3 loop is CASSIDSGGNQPQHF. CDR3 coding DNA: TGTGCCAGCAGCATCGACAGCGGCGGCAATCAGCCCCAGCATTTT.

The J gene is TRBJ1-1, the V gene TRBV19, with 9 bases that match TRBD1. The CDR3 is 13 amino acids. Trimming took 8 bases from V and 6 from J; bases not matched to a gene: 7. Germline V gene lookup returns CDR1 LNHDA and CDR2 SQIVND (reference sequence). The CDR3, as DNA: TGTGCCAGTGGGACAGGGCGAGGCCCTGAAGCTTTCTTT. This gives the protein CASGTGRGPEAFF.

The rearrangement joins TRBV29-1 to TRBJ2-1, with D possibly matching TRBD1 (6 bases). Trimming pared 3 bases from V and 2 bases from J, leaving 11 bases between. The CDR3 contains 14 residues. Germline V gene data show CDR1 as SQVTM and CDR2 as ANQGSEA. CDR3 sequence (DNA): TGCAGCGTTGAGCCCAGGGGACCCTACAATGAGCAGTTCTTC. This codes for CSVEPRGPYNEQFF.

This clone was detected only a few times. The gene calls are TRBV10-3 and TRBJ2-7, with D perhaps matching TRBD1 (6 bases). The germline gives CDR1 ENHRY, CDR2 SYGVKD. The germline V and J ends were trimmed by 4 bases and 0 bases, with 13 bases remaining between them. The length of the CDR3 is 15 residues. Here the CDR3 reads CAISVGQDSSYEQYF. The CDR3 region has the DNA TGTGCCATCAGTGTGGGGCAGGACAGCTCCTACGAGCAGTACTTC.

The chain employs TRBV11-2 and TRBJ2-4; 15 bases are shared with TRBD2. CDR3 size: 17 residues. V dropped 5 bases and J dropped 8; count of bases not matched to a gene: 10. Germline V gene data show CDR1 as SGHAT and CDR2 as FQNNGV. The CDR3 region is CASSVGTSGGWSDIQYF. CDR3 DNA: TGTGCCAGCAGCGTCGGGACTAGCGGGGGGTGGTCGGACATTCAGTACTTC.

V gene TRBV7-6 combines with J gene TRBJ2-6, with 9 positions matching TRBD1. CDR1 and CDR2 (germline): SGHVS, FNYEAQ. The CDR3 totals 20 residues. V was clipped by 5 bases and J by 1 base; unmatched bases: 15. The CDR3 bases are TGTGCCAGCAGCGCTCGGATGAGGGACAGGGCGACGTCTGGGGCCAACGTCCTGACTTTC. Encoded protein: CASSARMRDRATSGANVLTF.

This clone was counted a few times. As DNA, the CDR3 is TGTGCCAGCAGCTTAGAGGGACAGGTGGGCACAGATACGCAGTATTTT. This encodes CASSLEGQVGTDTQYF. V and J are TRBV11-2 and TRBJ2-3; TRBD1 matches 8 bases. Germline V gives CDR1 SGHAT, CDR2 FQNNGV. The CDR3 has 16 residues. Trimming took 0 bases from V and 1 from J; bases not matched to a gene: 3.

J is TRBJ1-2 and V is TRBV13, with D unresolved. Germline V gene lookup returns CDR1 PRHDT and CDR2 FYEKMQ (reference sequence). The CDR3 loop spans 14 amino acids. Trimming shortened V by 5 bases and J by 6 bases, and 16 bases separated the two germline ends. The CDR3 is CASSPVDGVDGYTF. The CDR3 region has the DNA TGTGCCAGCAGCCCGGTGGACGGAGTAGATGGCTACACCTTC.

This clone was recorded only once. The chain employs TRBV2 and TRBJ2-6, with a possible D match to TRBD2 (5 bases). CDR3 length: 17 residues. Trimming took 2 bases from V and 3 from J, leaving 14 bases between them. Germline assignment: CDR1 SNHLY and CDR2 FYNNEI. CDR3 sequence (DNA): TGTGCCAGCAGTGAACTACGGGATTGGAGTGGGGCCAACGTCCTGACTTTC. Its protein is CASSELRDWSGANVLTF.

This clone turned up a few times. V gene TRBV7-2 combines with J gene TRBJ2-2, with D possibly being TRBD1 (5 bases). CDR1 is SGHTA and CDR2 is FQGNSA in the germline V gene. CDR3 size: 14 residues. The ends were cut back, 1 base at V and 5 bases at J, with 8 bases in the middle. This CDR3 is CASSLVGATGELFF. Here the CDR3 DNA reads TGTGCCAGCAGCTTAGTAGGGGCGACCGGGGAGCTGTTTTTT.

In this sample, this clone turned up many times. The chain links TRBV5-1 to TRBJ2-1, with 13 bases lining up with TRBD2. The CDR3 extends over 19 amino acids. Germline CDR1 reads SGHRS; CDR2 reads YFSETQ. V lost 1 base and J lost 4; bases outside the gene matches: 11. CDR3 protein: CASSLRPSLGLAGYNEQFF. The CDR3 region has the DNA TGCGCCAGCAGCTTGAGGCCCTCCCTGGGACTAGCGGGATACAATGAGCAGTTCTTC.

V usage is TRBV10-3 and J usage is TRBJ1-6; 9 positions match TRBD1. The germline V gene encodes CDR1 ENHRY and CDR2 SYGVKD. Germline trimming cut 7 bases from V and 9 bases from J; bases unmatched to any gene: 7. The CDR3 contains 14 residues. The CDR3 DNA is TGTGCCATCAACCCGGGACAGGGCGGTTCACCCCTCCACTTT. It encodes CAINPGQGGSPLHF.

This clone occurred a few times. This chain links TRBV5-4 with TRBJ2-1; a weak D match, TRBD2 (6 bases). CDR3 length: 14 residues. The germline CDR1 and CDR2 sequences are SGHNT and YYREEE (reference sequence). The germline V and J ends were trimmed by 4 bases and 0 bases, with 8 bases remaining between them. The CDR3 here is CASSLGGSYNEQFF. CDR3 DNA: TGTGCCAGCAGCCTCGGGGGCTCCTACAATGAGCAGTTCTTC.